This section outlines one T cell receptor (beta chain) sequence together with its context. TCR analog templates of synthetic origin were spiked into each PCR. Only in-frame clones appear in the TCRdb table, and some are missing; sequencing was by immunoSEQ multiplex PCR. The table has some 100,000 clones, roughly 90% seen once; the top ten hold more than 0.85%. This entry is derived from a study of PD-L1 blockade in urothelial cancer. Study in general: The patients' atezolizumab therapy, 1,200 mg intravenously every 3 weeks, started in the mid-2010s. Blood was analyzed 3 weeks (second dose) and 6 weeks after treatment start.

Stated time point: pretreatment peripheral blood. Sample: PBMCs, taken around atezolizumab (anti-PD-L1) treatment. This TCR came from a woman aged 80 or over with urothelial cancer.

CDR3 loop: CASSISEGRGETQYF. The CDR3 nucleotides are TGTGCCAGCAGCATAAGCGAAGGAAGGGGAGAGACCCAGTACTTC. The chain employs TRBV9 and TRBJ2-5; a possible D gene is TRBD1 (5 bases). This CDR3 region has 15 residues. Trimming removed 4 bases from V and 4 bases from J, with 17 bases in between. Germline V gene lookup returns CDR1 SGDLS and CDR2 YYNGEE.